This T cell receptor (beta chain) was sequenced for a study of graft-versus-host responses after intestinal transplantation. The method was immunoSEQ multiplex PCR; TCRdb's version includes in-frame clones alone and lacks a portion of them. The profile covers 20,000 or so clones, with 86% appearing a single time and less than 65% taken by the ten largest. Trimming stripped 0 bases from V and 3 bases from J, with 15 bases between. This CDR3 comprises 16 residues. Germline CDR1 LGHNA, CDR2 YNFKEQ. The sequence derives from a human patient who received an intestinal transplant, so some T cells may come from the graft donor. Sample: bone marrow, taken approximately 120 days after transplant. The rearrangement links TRBV4-2 to TRBJ2-7; D is perhaps TRBD2 (6 bases). CDR3 in amino acids: CASSQESGAGYYEQYF. CDR3 bases: TGTGCCAGCAGCCAAGAGAGTGGGGCGGGGTACTACGAGCAGTACTTC.